These 29 T cell receptor beta chains came from one sample sequenced in a study of T-cell reconstitution after alpha-beta-depleted transplantation in children. TCRbeta library preparation incorporated unique molecular identifiers. TCRdb ran MiXCR on the PCR reads and lists one entry per CDR3 protein. The sample holds over 200,000 distinct CDR3 sequences, 11% seen once. Sequenced here: PBMCs, sampled before TCRalphabeta/CD19-depleted stem cell transplant. These receptors came from a child younger than two with acute myeloid leukemia, due to receive a stem cell transplant.

In this sample, this clonotype turned up many times. V and J are TRBV3-1 and TRBJ2-7; D uncertain. The CDR3 is 11 residues long. Looked up from germline, CDR1 is LGHDT and CDR2 is YNNKEL (reference sequence). Trimming removed 7 bases at V and 7 bases at J, with 11 bases between. This CDR3 reads CASTGLGEQYF. The CDR3 DNA sequence: TGTGCCAGCACCGGCCTAGGAGAGCAGTACTTC.

This clonotype was counted at least ten times. The CDR3 region has the DNA TGCGCCAGCAGCTTGGGGCCTAGCGGGGACAATGAGCAGTTCTTC. This encodes CASSLGPSGDNEQFF. The rearrangement links TRBV5-1 to TRBJ2-1; 9 bases align to TRBD2. The J segment lost 5 bases and the V segment lost 0 bases, leaving 3 bases of the junction unmatched. The germline V gene has CDR1 SGHRS and CDR2 YFSETQ. The CDR3 covers 15 residues.

The rearrangement joins TRBV28 to TRBJ2-7; 9 bases are a match to TRBD1. The V and J ends lost 5 bases and 3 bases, in that order; junction bases with no gene match: 8. CDR1 is MDHEN and CDR2 is SYDVKM in the germline V gene. The CDR3 length is 15 residues. The CDR3 sequence is CASSLPGQGVYEQYF. In DNA, the CDR3 is TGTGCCAGCAGTCTCCCGGGACAGGGAGTCTACGAGCAGTACTTC.

This clonotype occurred many times. CDR3 protein: CSARTGGGLTGELFF. CDR3 DNA sequence: TGCAGCGCTCGGACAGGGGGCGGTCTCACCGGGGAGCTGTTTTTT. V gene TRBV29-1 combines with J gene TRBJ2-2, with 11 positions matching TRBD1. The CDR3 sequence is 15 residues long. The V gene end was trimmed by 7 bases and the J gene end by 4 bases; junction bases not matched to a gene: 8. The germline V gene encodes CDR1 SQVTM and CDR2 ANQGSEA.

The chain combines TRBV27 with TRBJ2-3, with D unresolved. CDR1 MNHEY and CDR2 SMNVEV come from the germline V gene (reference sequence). CDR3 length: 13 amino acids. V lost 6 bases and J 1 base, leaving 8 bases between the germline ends. The CDR3 protein is CASSHPGTDTQYF. CDR3 nucleotide sequence: TGTGCCAGCAGCCACCCGGGCACAGATACGCAGTATTTT.

This clonotype has just a few counts. V gene TRBV11-2 combines with J gene TRBJ2-7, with 10 positions matching TRBD2. This CDR3 comprises 14 residues. With V trimmed by 4 bases and J by 6 bases, 6 bases remained unmatched. CDR1 and CDR2 (germline): SGHAT, FQNNGV. The chain's CDR3 is CASSSFSGGREQYF. The CDR3 DNA reads TGTGCCAGCAGCTCATTTAGCGGGGGGCGCGAGCAGTACTTC. Using reference TRBV11-2 and TRBJ2-7 for the parts outside the CDR3, the full variable domain is EAGVAQSPRYKIIEKRQSVAFWCNPISGHATLYWYQQILGQGPKLLIQFQNNGVVDDSQLPKDRFSAERLKGVDSTLKIQPAKLEDSAVYLCASSSFSGGREQYFGPGTRLTVT.

Worth noting for this clonotype: This may arise from a read error, as a much more abundant clone is one base away. The V and J genes are TRBV20-1 and TRBJ1-5, with TRBD1 as a possible D gene (6 bases). Germline CDR1 is DFQATT and CDR2 is SNEGSKA (reference sequence). This CDR3 region has 13 residues. Trimming took off 2 bases at V and 2 bases at J, with 7 bases between the two ends. The CDR3 protein is CSARWTGNQPQHF. The CDR3 DNA reads TGCAGTGCTAGATGGACAGGCAATCAGCCCCAGCATTTT.

In this sample, this clonotype turned up many times. V usage is TRBV20-1 and J usage is TRBJ2-7; TRBD2 agrees at 8 bases. This CDR3 spans 15 amino acids. V was pared by 0 bases and J by 4 bases, with 8 bases of the junction left unmatched. CDR1 is DFQATT, CDR2 SNEGSKA, per germline (reference sequence). In DNA, the CDR3 is TGCAGTGCTAGAGATACCAGCGGGAGTTCTTACGAGCAGTACTTC. Amino acid sequence: CSARDTSGSSYEQYF.

This clonotype has only one observation. This may arise from a read error, as a much more abundant clone is one base away. This rearrangement joins TRBV20-1 to TRBJ2-1; possible D gene TRBD2, 6 bases. Germline V lookup: CDR1 DFQATT, CDR2 SNEGSKA (reference sequence). Trimming pared 4 bases from V and 12 bases from J, leaving 22 bases between. The CDR3 has 14 amino acids. The CDR3 DNA sequence: TGCAGTGCTATAGCGGACCCGGGTTCCTCGAGGCAGTTCTTC. This sequence encodes CSAIADPGSSRQFF.

In its sample, this clonotype was seen many times. The chain links TRBV29-1 to TRBJ2-7, with D perhaps matching TRBD2 (5 bases). This CDR3 spans 12 amino acids. Trimming removed 4 bases at V and 4 bases at J, with 11 bases between. Germline lookup yields CDR1 SQVTM and CDR2 ANQGSEA. CDR3 sequence (DNA): TGCAGCGTTGCCGGGGAGCGGTACGAGCAGTACTTC. This sequence encodes CSVAGERYEQYF.

This clonotype came up many times. This sequence joins TRBV5-1 and TRBJ2-7, with 10 positions matching TRBD1. Per germline, CDR1 SGHRS and CDR2 YFSETQ. The V and J ends lost 4 bases and 6 bases, in that order; junction bases with no gene match: 13. The CDR3 spans 16 residues. DNA for the CDR3: TGCGCCAGCAGCGCCCAAGGGACAGGGGAGAGGGCCGAGCAGTACTTC. As protein: CASSAQGTGERAEQYF.

This clonotype was picked up many times. The genes are TRBV20-1 and TRBJ2-1; D remains ambiguous. The CDR3 extends over 15 amino acids. CDR1 and CDR2 (germline): DFQATT, SNEGSKA (reference sequence). V was pared by 6 bases and J by 0 bases, with 15 bases between. The CDR3: CSALEAPSSYNEQFF. In nucleotides, the CDR3 is TGCAGTGCCCTAGAAGCCCCGAGCTCCTACAATGAGCAGTTCTTC.

This clonotype was counted many times. The gene calls are TRBV7-8 and TRBJ2-1, with 9 bases that match TRBD2. This CDR3 is built from 16 residues. Germline-derived CDR1 and CDR2 are SGHVS and FQNEAQ. V dropped 5 bases and J dropped 3; count of bases not matched to a gene: 8. The CDR3 region is CASSTYSGGLYNEQFF. Written as DNA, the CDR3 is TGTGCCAGCAGCACCTATAGCGGGGGACTCTACAATGAGCAGTTCTTC.

This clonotype has ten or more counts. The gene calls are TRBV9 and TRBJ2-5, with 11 nucleotides matching TRBD2. The CDR3 is made up of 14 amino acids. V dropped 4 bases and J dropped 4; count of bases not matched to a gene: 3. The germline V gene has CDR1 SGDLS and CDR2 YYNGEE. CDR3 DNA sequence: TGTGCCAGCAGCCCCGGACTAGCGGGAGAGACCCAGTACTTC. Protein sequence: CASSPGLAGETQYF.

This clonotype was seen repeatedly, ten times or more. CDR3 DNA: TGCAGTGCTGGCGACAGCCTTAACTATGGCTACACCTTC. It translates to CSAGDSLNYGYTF. The chain has TRBV20-1 and TRBJ1-2; TRBD1 might be the D (5 bases). Germline CDR1 is DFQATT and CDR2 is SNEGSKA (reference sequence). The CDR3 extends over 13 amino acids. Trimming left V 5 bases short and J 1 base short, with 11 bases between.

This clonotype was recorded a few times. The J gene is TRBJ2-7, the V gene TRBV5-1; possibly TRBD1 or TRBD2 for D (5 bases each). This CDR3 is 16 amino acids long. Between the trimmed V and J ends, which lost 1 base and 4 bases, there was a span of 18 bases. Germline lookup yields CDR1 SGHRS and CDR2 YFSETQ. The CDR3 sequence is CASSLSGRGFSYEQYF. The CDR3 nucleotides are TGCGCCAGCAGCTTGTCAGGGAGAGGGTTTAGTTACGAGCAGTACTTC.

This clonotype showed up many times. V and J are TRBV6-5 and TRBJ2-3, with 7 bases matching TRBD1. Germline V gene sequence: CDR1 MNHEY, CDR2 SVGAGI. The V and J ends lost 5 bases and 1 base, in that order; junction bases with no gene match: 9. The CDR3 loop spans 16 amino acids. CDR3 DNA sequence: TGTGCCAGCAGTCGCCGACAGGGTGGAGGCACAGATACGCAGTATTTT. Translation gives CASSRRQGGGTDTQYF.

This clonotype was observed at least ten times. J is TRBJ2-7 and V is TRBV5-6; 8 bases match TRBD1. The CDR3 loop spans 17 amino acids. The trim removed 2 bases at V and 3 bases at J, leaving 13 bases unmatched. Per germline, CDR1 SGHDT and CDR2 YYEEEE. The CDR3 region has the DNA TGTGCCAGCAGCTTTGACAGGGGAAAAAGCTACTACTACGAGCAGTACTTC. Protein sequence: CASSFDRGKSYYYEQYF. Variable domain in full (rest from reference TRBV5-6 and TRBJ2-7): DAGVTQSPTHLIKTRGQQVTLRCSPKSGHDTVSWYQQALGQGPQFIFQYYEEEERQRGNFPDRFSGHQFPNYSSELNVNALLLGDSALYLCASSFDRGKSYYYEQYFGPGTRLTVT.

This clonotype was recorded many times. This chain links TRBV7-2 with TRBJ2-3; 7 nucleotides align to TRBD2. The CDR3 spans 14 residues. V was pared by 5 bases and J by 2 bases, with 4 bases of the junction left unmatched. Germline V lookup: CDR1 SGHTA, CDR2 FQGNSA. CDR3: CASSLGLITDTQYF. Here the CDR3 DNA reads TGTGCCAGCAGCCTGGGACTAATCACAGATACGCAGTATTTT. The entire variable domain, with the rest obtained from reference TRBV7-2 and TRBJ2-3, is as follows: GAGVSQSPSNKVTEKGKDVELRCDPISGHTALYWYRQSLGQGLEFLIYFQGNSAPDKSGLPSDRFSAERTGGSVSTLTIQRTQQEDSAVYLCASSLGLITDTQYFGPGTRLTVL.

At least ten counts were recorded for this clonotype. The genes are TRBV19 and TRBJ1-1, with D perhaps matching TRBD1 (5 bases). The CDR3 loop spans 12 amino acids. Germline CDR1 and CDR2: LNHDA and SQIVND (reference sequence). V lost 4 bases and J lost 10, with 13 bases in between. The CDR3 coding sequence is TGTGCCAGTAGTACGCCGACAGATATAGCTTTCTTT. This gives the protein CASSTPTDIAFF.

There are many counts of this clonotype. The chain links TRBV7-9 to TRBJ2-1, with unresolved D. This CDR3 has 13 residues. Between the trimmed V and J ends, which lost 1 base and 5 bases, there was a span of 6 bases. Germline-derived CDR1 and CDR2 are SEHNR and FQNEAQ (reference sequence). CDR3 sequence reads: CASSLGLHNEQFF. In DNA, the CDR3 is TGTGCCAGCAGCTTAGGGCTCCACAATGAGCAGTTCTTC.

This clonotype has at least ten counts. This CDR3 reads CASSGQGLYGYTF. The CDR3 coding sequence is TGTGCCAGCAGCGGACAGGGCCTCTATGGCTACACCTTC. The chain joins TRBV6-6 to TRBJ1-2, with 8 bases lining up with TRBD1. The CDR3 runs 13 residues. Germline trimming cut 6 bases from V and 4 bases from J; bases unmatched to any gene: 4. Germline CDR1 MNHNY, CDR2 SVGAGI (reference sequence).

This clonotype was seen many times. The chain recombines TRBV5-5 with TRBJ2-1; 10 bases are a match to TRBD1. CDR1 SGHKS and CDR2 YYEKEE come from the germline V gene (reference sequence). The V and J ends lost 4 bases and 6 bases, in that order; junction bases with no gene match: 7. CDR3 length: 15 amino acids. Written as DNA, the CDR3 is TGTGCCAGCAGCAAACCGGGACAGGGGATCAATGAGCAGTTCTTC. As protein: CASSKPGQGINEQFF. The full variable domain, completed using reference TRBV5-5 and TRBJ2-1, is DAGVTQSPTHLIKTRGQQVTLRCSPISGHKSVSWYQQVLGQGPQFIFQYYEKEERGRGNFPDRFSARQFPNYSSELNVNALLLGDSALYLCASSKPGQGINEQFFGPGTRLTVL.

This clonotype occurred many times. J is TRBJ2-1 and V is TRBV15; D is unresolved. Germline V gene lookup returns CDR1 LNHNV and CDR2 YYDKDF (reference sequence). The V gene lost 5 bases and the J gene lost 2 bases, with 7 bases spanning the gap. The CDR3 consists of 13 residues. In DNA form, the CDR3 reads TGTGCCACCAGCTCTCTCCCCTACAATGAGCAGTTCTTC. Its protein is CATSSLPYNEQFF.

In this sample, this clonotype turned up many times. This sequence joins TRBV19 and TRBJ2-2; D is ambiguous. This CDR3 contains 16 residues. CDR1 and CDR2 (germline): LNHDA, SQIVND (reference sequence). V lost 4 bases and J lost 0, with 12 bases in between. DNA of the CDR3: TGTGCCAGTAGTACCCGGACCGACGCGAACACCGGGGAGCTGTTTTTT. This gives the protein CASSTRTDANTGELFF.

The table lists this clonotype with many counts. This rearrangement joins TRBV5-1 to TRBJ1-6; D is possibly TRBD1 (6 bases). Germline V lookup: CDR1 SGHRS, CDR2 YFSETQ. Trimming stripped 2 bases from V and 10 bases from J, with 16 bases between. This CDR3 spans 15 amino acids. CDR3 bases: TGCGCCAGCAGCTTAGATGGCAGGGGAAGCTCACCCCTCCACTTT. It is translated as CASSLDGRGSSPLHF.

This clonotype has ten or more counts. The CDR3: CAILPWEGSNYGYTF. CDR3 DNA: TGTGCCATCCTTCCATGGGAGGGGTCTAACTATGGCTACACCTTC. This chain connects TRBV28 to TRBJ1-2; possible D gene TRBD1, 5 bases. V lost 10 bases and J 0 bases, leaving 18 bases between the germline ends. CDR3 length: 15 residues. Germline assignment: CDR1 MDHEN and CDR2 SYDVKM.

In its sample, this clonotype was seen many times. The CDR3 nucleotides read TGCAGTGCCCCCCCGGGACGGAACAATCAGCCCCAGCATTTT. Protein sequence: CSAPPGRNNQPQHF. This sequence joins TRBV20-1 and TRBJ1-5; D is perhaps TRBD1 (5 bases). Deletions cut 6 bases from V and 3 bases from J, with 15 bases between. This CDR3 has 14 residues. CDR1 and CDR2 (germline): DFQATT, SNEGSKA (reference sequence).

This clonotype was observed many times. CDR3: CASRAANTEAFF. The CDR3 DNA sequence: TGTGCCAGCAGGGCCGCGAACACTGAAGCTTTCTTT. The chain employs TRBV6-6 and TRBJ1-1; no clear D. CDR1 is MNHNY and CDR2 is SVGAGI in the germline V gene (reference sequence). V lost 6 bases to trimming and J lost 1 base, with 6 bases between them. The length of the CDR3 is 12 residues.